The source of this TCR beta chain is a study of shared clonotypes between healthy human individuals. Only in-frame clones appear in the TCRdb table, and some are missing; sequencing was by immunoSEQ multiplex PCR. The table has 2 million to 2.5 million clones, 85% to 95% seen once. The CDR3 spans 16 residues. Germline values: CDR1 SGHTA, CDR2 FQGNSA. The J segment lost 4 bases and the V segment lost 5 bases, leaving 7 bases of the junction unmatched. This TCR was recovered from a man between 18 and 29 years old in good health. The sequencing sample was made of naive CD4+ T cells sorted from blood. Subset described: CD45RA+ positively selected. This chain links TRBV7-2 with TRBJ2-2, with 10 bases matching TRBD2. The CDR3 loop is CASSITSGDPTGELFF. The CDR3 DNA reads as TGTGCCAGCAGCATCACTAGCGGGGACCCCACCGGGGAGCTGTTTTTT.